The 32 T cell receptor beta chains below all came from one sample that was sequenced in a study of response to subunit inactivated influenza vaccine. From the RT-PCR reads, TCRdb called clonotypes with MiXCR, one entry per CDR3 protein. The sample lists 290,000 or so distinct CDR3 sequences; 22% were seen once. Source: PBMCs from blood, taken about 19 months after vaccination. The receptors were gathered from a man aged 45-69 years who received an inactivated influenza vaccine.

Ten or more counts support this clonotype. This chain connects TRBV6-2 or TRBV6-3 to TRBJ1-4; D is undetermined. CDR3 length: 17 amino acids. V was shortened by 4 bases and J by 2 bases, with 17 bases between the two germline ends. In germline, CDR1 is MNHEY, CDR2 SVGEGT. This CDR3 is CASSSPSTNSTNEKLFF. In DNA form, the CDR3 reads TGTGCCAGCAGTTCCCCCAGCACGAATTCCACTAATGAAAAACTGTTTTTT.

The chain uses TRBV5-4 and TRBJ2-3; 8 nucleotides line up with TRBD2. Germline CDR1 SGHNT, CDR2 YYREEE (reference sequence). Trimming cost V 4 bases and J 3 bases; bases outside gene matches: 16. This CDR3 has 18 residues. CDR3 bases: TGTGCCAGCAGCATTCAGGCGACTTTAGCGGGAAGGACAGATACGCAGTATTTT. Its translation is CASSIQATLAGRTDTQYF.

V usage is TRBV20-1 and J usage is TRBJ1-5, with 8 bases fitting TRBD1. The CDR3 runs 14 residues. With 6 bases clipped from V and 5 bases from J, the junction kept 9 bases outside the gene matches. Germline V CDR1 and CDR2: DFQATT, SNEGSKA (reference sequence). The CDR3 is CSATTGGGHQPQHF. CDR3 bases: TGCAGTGCAACTACAGGGGGAGGGCATCAGCCCCAGCATTTT.

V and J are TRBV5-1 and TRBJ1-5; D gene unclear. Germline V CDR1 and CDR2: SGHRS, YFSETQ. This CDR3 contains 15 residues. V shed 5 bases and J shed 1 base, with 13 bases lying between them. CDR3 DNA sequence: TGCGCCAGCAGTGAGACCGGGAACAGCAATCAGCCCCAGCATTTT. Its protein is CASSETGNSNQPQHF.

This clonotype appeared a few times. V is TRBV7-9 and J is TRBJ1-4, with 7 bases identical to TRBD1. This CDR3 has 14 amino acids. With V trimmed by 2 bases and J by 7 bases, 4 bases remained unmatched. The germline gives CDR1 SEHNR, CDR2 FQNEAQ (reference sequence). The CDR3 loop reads CASSLWDSPEKLFF. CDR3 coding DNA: TGTGCCAGCAGCTTATGGGACAGCCCTGAAAAACTGTTTTTT.

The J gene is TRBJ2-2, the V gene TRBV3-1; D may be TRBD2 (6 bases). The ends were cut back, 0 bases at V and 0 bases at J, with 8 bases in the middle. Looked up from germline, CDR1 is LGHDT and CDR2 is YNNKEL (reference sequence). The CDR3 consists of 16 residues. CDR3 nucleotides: TGTGCCAGCAGCCAAGAGTCGGGGGCGAACACCGGGGAGCTGTTTTTT. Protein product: CASSQESGANTGELFF.

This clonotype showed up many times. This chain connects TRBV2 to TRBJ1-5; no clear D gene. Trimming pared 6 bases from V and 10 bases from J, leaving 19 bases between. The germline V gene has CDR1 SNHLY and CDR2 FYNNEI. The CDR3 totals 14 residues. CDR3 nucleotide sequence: TGTGCCAGCAGAGGAGTGGATCCGTTAGGTCCCCAGCATTTT. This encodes CASRGVDPLGPQHF.

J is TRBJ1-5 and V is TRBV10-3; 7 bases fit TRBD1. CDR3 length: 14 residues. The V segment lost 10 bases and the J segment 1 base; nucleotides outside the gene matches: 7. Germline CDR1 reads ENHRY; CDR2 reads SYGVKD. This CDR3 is CATEGTASNQPQHF. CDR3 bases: TGTGCCACAGAGGGGACAGCGAGCAATCAGCCCCAGCATTTT.

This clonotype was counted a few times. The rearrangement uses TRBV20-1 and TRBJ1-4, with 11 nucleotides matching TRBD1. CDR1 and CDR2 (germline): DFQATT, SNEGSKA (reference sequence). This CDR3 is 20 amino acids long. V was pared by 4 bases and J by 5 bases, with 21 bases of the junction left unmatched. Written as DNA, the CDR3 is TGCAGTGCTAAAGGGACAGGGGGGCCCCAATTCCAACCGACGAATGAAAAACTGTTTTTT. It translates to CSAKGTGGPQFQPTNEKLFF.

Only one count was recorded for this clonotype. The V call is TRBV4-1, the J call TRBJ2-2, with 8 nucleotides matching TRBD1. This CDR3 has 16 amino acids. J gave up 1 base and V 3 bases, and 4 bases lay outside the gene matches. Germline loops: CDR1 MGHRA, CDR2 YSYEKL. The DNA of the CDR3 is TGCGCCAGCAGCCAGTCAGGGGGCTTGAACACCGGGGAGCTGTTTTTT. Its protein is CASSQSGGLNTGELFF.

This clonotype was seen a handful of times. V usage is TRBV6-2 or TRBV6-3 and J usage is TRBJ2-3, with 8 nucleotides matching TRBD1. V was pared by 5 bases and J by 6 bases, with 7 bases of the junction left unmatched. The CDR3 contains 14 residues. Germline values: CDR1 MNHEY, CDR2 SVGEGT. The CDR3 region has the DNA TGTGCCAGCAGTCCTCAGGGGGCGCGGGATACGCAGTATTTT. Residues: CASSPQGARDTQYF.

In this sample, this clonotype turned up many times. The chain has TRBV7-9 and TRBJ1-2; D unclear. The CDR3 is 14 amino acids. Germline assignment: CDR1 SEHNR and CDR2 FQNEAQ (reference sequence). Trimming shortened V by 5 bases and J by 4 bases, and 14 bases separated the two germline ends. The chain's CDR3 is CASSPVAGIYGYTF. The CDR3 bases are TGTGCCAGCAGCCCCGTCGCAGGAATCTATGGCTACACCTTC.

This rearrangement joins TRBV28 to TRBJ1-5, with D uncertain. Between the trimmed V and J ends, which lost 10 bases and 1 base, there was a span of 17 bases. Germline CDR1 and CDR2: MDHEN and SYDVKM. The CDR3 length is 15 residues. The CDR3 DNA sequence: TGTGCCACCCTGGGCTCCGGGGAAAGCAATCAGCCCCAGCATTTT. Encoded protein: CATLGSGESNQPQHF.

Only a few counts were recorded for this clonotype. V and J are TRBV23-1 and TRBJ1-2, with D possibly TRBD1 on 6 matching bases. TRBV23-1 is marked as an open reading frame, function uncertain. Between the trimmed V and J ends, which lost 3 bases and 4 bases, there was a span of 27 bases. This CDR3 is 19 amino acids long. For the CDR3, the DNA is TGCGCCAGCAGTCACCTCGATGGGGGCGAAGGGGACGGGGGCTATGGCTACACCTTC. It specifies CASSHLDGGEGDGGYGYTF.

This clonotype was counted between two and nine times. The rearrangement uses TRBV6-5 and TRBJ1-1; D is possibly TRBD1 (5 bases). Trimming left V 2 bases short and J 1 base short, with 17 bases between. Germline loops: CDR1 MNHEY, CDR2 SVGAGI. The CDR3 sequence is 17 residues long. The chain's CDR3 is CASSYDGGRSGNTEAFF. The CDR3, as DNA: TGTGCCAGCAGTTACGACGGGGGAAGATCAGGGAACACTGAAGCTTTCTTT.

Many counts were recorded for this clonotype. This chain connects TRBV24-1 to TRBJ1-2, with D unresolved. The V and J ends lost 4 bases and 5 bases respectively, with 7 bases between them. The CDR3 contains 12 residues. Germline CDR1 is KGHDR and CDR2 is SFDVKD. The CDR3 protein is CATSDRRYGYTF. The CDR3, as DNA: TGTGCCACCAGTGACAGAAGGTATGGCTACACCTTC.

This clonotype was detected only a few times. The CDR3 DNA follows: TGCGCCAGCAGCCAAGATCTGTTAACAGTTGGAGGGCCCGACCATTTT. This sequence encodes CASSQDLLTVGGPDHF. This chain connects TRBV4-3 to TRBJ1-5; no clear D gene. V was pared by 0 bases and J by 16 bases, with 25 bases between. The CDR3 length is 16 residues. Per the germline V gene, CDR1 is LGHNA and CDR2 is YSLEER.

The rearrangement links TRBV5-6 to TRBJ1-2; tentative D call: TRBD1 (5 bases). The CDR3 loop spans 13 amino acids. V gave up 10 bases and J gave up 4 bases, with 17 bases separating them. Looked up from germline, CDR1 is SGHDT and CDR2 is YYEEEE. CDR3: CAGQTRGSYGYTF. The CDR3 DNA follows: TGTGCCGGCCAGACTCGGGGCTCCTATGGCTACACCTTC.

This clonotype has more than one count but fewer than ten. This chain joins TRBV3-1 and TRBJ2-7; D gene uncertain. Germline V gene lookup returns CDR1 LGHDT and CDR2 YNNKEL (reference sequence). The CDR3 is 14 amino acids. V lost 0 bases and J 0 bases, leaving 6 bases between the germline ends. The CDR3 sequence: CASSQDRNSYEQYF. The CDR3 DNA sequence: TGTGCCAGCAGCCAAGATCGAAACTCCTACGAGCAGTACTTC.

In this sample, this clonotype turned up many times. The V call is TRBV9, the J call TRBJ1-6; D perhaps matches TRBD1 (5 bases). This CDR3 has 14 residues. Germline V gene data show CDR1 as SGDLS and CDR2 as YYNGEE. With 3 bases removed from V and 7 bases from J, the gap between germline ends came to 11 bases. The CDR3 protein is CASSEQGANSPLHF. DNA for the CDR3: TGTGCCAGCAGCGAGCAGGGAGCGAATTCACCCCTCCACTTT.

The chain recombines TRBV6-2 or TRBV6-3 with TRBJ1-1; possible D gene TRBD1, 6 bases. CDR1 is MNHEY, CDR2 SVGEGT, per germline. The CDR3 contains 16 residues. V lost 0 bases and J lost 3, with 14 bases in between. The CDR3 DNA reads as TGTGCCAGCAGTTACTCCACAGGGCTGGGGGACACTGAAGCTTTCTTT. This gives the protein CASSYSTGLGDTEAFF.

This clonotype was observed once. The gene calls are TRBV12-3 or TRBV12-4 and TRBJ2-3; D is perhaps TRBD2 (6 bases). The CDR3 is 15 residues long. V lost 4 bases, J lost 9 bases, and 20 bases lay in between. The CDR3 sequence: CASSSGTWGVGTQYF. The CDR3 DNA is TGTGCCAGCAGTTCCGGGACTTGGGGGGTGGGGACGCAGTATTTT.

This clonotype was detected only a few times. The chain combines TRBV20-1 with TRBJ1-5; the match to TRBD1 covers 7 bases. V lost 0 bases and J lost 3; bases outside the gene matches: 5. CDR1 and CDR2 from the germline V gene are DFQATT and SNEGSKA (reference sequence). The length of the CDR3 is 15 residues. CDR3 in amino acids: CSARDSGTVNQPQHF. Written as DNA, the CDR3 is TGCAGTGCTAGAGACTCCGGGACAGTCAATCAGCCCCAGCATTTT.

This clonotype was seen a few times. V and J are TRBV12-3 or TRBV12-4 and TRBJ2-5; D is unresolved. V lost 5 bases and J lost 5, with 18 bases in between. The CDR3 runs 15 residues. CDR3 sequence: CASSPDMPGLETQYF. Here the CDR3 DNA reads TGTGCCAGCAGTCCTGATATGCCCGGCTTGGAGACCCAGTACTTC.

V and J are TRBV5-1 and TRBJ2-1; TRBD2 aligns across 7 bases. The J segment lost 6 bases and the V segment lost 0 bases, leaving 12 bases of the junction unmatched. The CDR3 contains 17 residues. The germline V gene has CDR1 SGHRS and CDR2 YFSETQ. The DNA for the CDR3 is TGCGCCAGCAGCTTGGTCGGCGGGGGTCCTACTGGCAATGAGCAGTTCTTC. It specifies CASSLVGGGPTGNEQFF.

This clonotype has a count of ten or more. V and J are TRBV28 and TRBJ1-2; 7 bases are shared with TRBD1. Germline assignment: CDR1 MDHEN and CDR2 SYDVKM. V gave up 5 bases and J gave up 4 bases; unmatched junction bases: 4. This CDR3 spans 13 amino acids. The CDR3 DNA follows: TGTGCCAGCAGTCCGCGGGACAGCTATGGCTACACCTTC. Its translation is CASSPRDSYGYTF.

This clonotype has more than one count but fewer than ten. The CDR3 region is CSVEGGASATDTQYF. The DNA for the CDR3 is TGCAGCGTTGAAGGGGGGGCGTCGGCCACAGATACGCAGTATTTT. The chain joins TRBV29-1 to TRBJ2-3, with D possibly called TRBD1 or TRBD2 (6 bases each). CDR1 is SQVTM and CDR2 is ANQGSEA in the germline V gene. Trimming removed 1 base from V and 2 bases from J, with 13 bases in between. The CDR3 sequence is 15 residues long.

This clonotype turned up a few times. CDR3 DNA: TGTGCCAGCAGCCAAGGGGTCTTTACGTGGCAGCCCCAGCATTTT. Encoded protein: CASSQGVFTWQPQHF. J is TRBJ1-5 and V is TRBV3-1; D remains ambiguous. V was cut by 1 base and J by 7 bases, with 14 bases left in between. This CDR3 is 15 amino acids long. Germline V gene data show CDR1 as LGHDT and CDR2 as YNNKEL (reference sequence).

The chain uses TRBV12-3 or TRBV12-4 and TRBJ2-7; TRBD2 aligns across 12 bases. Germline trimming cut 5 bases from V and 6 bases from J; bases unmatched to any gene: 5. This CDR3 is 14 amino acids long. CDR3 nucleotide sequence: TGTGCCAGCAGTCCGGGACTAGCGGGCCCCGAGCAGTACTTC. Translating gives CASSPGLAGPEQYF.

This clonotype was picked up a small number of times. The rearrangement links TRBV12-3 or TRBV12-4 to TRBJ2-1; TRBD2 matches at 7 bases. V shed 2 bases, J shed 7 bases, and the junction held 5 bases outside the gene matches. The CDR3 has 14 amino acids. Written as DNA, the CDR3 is TGTGCCAGCAGTTTAAGTGCCGGGGGGAATGAGCAGTTCTTC. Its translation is CASSLSAGGNEQFF.

The CDR3 DNA is TGTGCCAGCAGCGAAAGTAGGGGGCAGGTTACGCAGTATTTT. This codes for CASSESRGQVTQYF. This sequence joins TRBV7-2 and TRBJ2-3, with 7 bases lining up with TRBD1. This CDR3 spans 14 amino acids. Germline V gives CDR1 SGHTA, CDR2 FQGNSA. Trimming at V came to 5 bases and at J to 8 bases, leaving 10 bases not matched to a gene.

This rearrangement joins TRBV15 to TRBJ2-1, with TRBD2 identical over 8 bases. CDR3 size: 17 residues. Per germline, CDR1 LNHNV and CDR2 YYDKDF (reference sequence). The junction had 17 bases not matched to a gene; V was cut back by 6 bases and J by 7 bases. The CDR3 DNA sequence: TGTGCCACCAGTTCACCCGGGACTAGAGGTCGACGGAATGAGCAGTTCTTC. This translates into CATSSPGTRGRRNEQFF.